This T cell receptor beta chain was captured in a study of regulatory T cells in long-lasting Graves disease. Arm-PCR of CDR3 regions with iRepertoire HTBI primers generated TCR beta libraries. TCRdb called the multiplex PCR reads again in MiXCR, with one record for every CDR3 protein. This table holds 400,000 to 650,000 distinct CDR3 sequences, 15% to 20% found once. Turning to this clonotype: Its target is unknown.

The CDR3 consists of 15 residues. Germline CDR1 is MDHEN and CDR2 is SYDVKM. After removal of 2 bases from V and 5 bases from J, the junction contained 4 bases not matched to a gene. Documented time point: newly diagnosed GD, antithyroid drugs for less than 3 months. Following extraction of RNA from PBMCs, that RNA was used to make the TCR library. Study-wide results and limits: Persistent disease showed a preference for TRBV28, TRBJ1-2 and TRBJ2-5. Study was limited to peripheral blood, excluding thyroid tissue. In persistent patients, shared public clonotypes (about 2,800) outnumbered those in new patients (roughly 1,000).

These records were also assigned to another study, of T cells in Graves' hyperthyroidism and ophthalmopathy. Per that study: With the HTBI primer set, the TCR CDR3 went through a first round of RT-PCR.

This sample comprised peripheral blood mononuclear cells (PBMCs), obtained at new diagnosis, from a patient treated with antithyroid drugs. This clonotype was obtained from a middle-aged woman with Graves disease. The V and J genes are TRBV28 and TRBJ1-5; TRBD1 matches 9 bases. The CDR3 region has the DNA TGTGCCAGCAGTTTAAGTACAGGGGGCTATCAGCCCCAGCATTTT. Amino acid sequence: CASSLSTGGYQPQHF.